The 17 T cell receptor beta chains reported below all come from one sample, sequenced in a study of T cell repertoires in cytomegalovirus infection (dated by TCRdb to between 2018 and 2021). Sequencing relied on an Illumina HiSeq 1500. In-frame beta chains were kept once TCRdb had trimmed the public reads at Q25 with fastp and called clones with MiXCR. Every CDR3 protein is listed once, alongside the most common genes and DNA of its rows. This sample lists approximately 120,000 distinct CDR3 sequences; 30% to 40% were detected once. The ten top clones hold approximately 50% of the sample. Their antigens remain unidentified. The label giving this sample's treatment or condition can be read as: in vitro stimulation with specific CMV peptide epitopes to enrich CMV-specific T cells. The material sequenced was CD8+ T cells from cultured PBMCs, taken from culture after CMV antigen stimulation. These receptors originate from a human donor in good health (CMV status not recorded). Some clones in this sample may be carry-over from other donors' samples.

This chain links TRBV9 with TRBJ2-3; D call uncertain. Germline V gene data show CDR1 as SGDLS and CDR2 as YYNGEE. The germline V and J ends were trimmed by 0 bases and 2 bases, with 16 bases remaining between them. The CDR3 is made up of 17 amino acids. CDR3 sequence: CASSVDYTQGPTDTQYF. The CDR3 region has the DNA TGTGCCAGCAGCGTAGACTACACTCAAGGCCCCACAGATACGCAGTATTTT.

This clonotype was seen a few times. The CDR3 protein is CASSSGRAGNTIYF. In nucleotides, the CDR3 is TGTGCCAGCAGCTCGGGCCGGGCTGGAAACACCATATATTTT. This rearrangement joins TRBV7-2 to TRBJ1-3; unclear D gene. The V and J ends lost 4 bases and 2 bases respectively, with 9 bases between them. The CDR3 has 14 amino acids. The V gene's germline CDR1 is SGHTA and CDR2 FQGNSA.

The rearrangement uses TRBV11-2 and TRBJ2-7; D unresolved. CDR1 and CDR2 from the germline V gene are SGHAT and FQNNGV. The CDR3 totals 12 residues. V gave up 5 bases and J gave up 2 bases, with 7 bases separating them. The CDR3 sequence: CASSPDAYEQYF. The CDR3 coding sequence is TGTGCCAGCAGCCCAGACGCCTACGAGCAGTACTTC.

The CDR3 DNA is TGTGCCAGCATACAACAGCCGAACACTGAAGCTTTCTTT. This gives the protein CASIQQPNTEAFF. This rearrangement joins TRBV2 to TRBJ1-1; D is undetermined. This CDR3 comprises 13 residues. V lost 7 bases and J lost 1, with 10 bases in between. Germline V gene lookup returns CDR1 SNHLY and CDR2 FYNNEI.

This clonotype was detected ten times or more. V and J are TRBV7-2 and TRBJ2-1; 10 positions agree with TRBD1. The CDR3 is made up of 15 amino acids. With 3 bases clipped from V and 8 bases from J, the junction kept 7 bases outside the gene matches. Germline V gene data show CDR1 as SGHTA and CDR2 as FQGNSA. CDR3: CASSLGQGNLYEQFF. CDR3 coding DNA: TGTGCCAGCAGCTTGGGACAGGGGAATCTATATGAGCAGTTCTTC. Using reference TRBV7-2 and TRBJ2-1 for the parts outside the CDR3, the full variable domain is GAGVSQSPSNKVTEKGKDVELRCDPISGHTALYWYRQSLGQGLEFLIYFQGNSAPDKSGLPSDRFSAERTGGSVSTLTIQRTQQEDSAVYLCASSLGQGNLYEQFFGPGTRLTVL.

This clonotype was detected only a few times. V usage is TRBV7-2 and J usage is TRBJ2-2; a possible D gene is TRBD1 (6 bases). V was shortened by 5 bases and J by 3 bases, with 13 bases between the two germline ends. Looked up from germline, CDR1 is SGHTA and CDR2 is FQGNSA. The CDR3 totals 15 residues. The CDR3 sequence is CASSRGQIDTGELFF. The CDR3 nucleotides are TGTGCCAGCAGCCGCGGACAGATCGACACCGGGGAGCTGTTTTTT.

This clonotype showed up just a few times. V gene TRBV25-1 combines with J gene TRBJ1-2; TRBD1 agrees at 9 bases. The germline gives CDR1 MGHDK, CDR2 SYGVNS. The CDR3 spans 14 residues. The V gene end was trimmed by 5 bases and the J gene end by 6 bases; junction bases not matched to a gene: 7. DNA of the CDR3: TGTGCCAGCAGTCCGGGACAGGGTTTCGATGGCTACACCTTC. This codes for CASSPGQGFDGYTF.

The gene calls are TRBV5-6 and TRBJ2-5, with 9 positions matching TRBD1. Germline CDR1 is SGHDT and CDR2 is YYEEEE. The CDR3 runs to 15 residues. V lost 4 bases, J lost 2 bases, and 6 bases stayed unmatched. For the CDR3, the DNA is TGTGCCAGCAGCCCTGACAGGGGGGTTCAAGAGACCCAGTACTTC. Its translation: CASSPDRGVQETQYF.

This chain uses TRBV7-8 with TRBJ2-2; D not resolved. This CDR3 spans 15 amino acids. The V gene lost 4 bases and the J gene lost 3 bases, with 12 bases spanning the gap. From germline, CDR1 is SGHVS and CDR2 FQNEAQ. The CDR3 loop is CASSWVRVDTGELFF. The CDR3 DNA sequence: TGTGCCAGCAGCTGGGTCCGGGTTGACACCGGGGAGCTGTTTTTT.

The J gene is TRBJ2-1, the V gene TRBV3-1; 8 bases are a match to TRBD2. The trim removed 5 bases at V and 3 bases at J, leaving 9 bases unmatched. Germline V gene lookup returns CDR1 LGHDT and CDR2 YNNKEL (reference sequence). The CDR3 extends over 16 amino acids. The CDR3 here is CASSTLGGADYNEQFF. The CDR3 bases are TGTGCCAGCAGCACGCTCGGGGGGGCTGACTACAATGAGCAGTTCTTC.

The gene calls are TRBV10-3 and TRBJ2-7; 8 nucleotides align to TRBD1. This CDR3 region has 15 residues. Per germline, CDR1 ENHRY and CDR2 SYGVKD. Unmatched junction bases numbered 9, after V lost 4 bases and J lost 4 bases. CDR3 in amino acids: CAISAEDRAVYEQYF. In DNA, the CDR3 is TGTGCCATCAGTGCGGAGGACAGGGCCGTATACGAGCAGTACTTC.

The chain couples TRBV28 to TRBJ2-7; D is possibly TRBD1 (5 bases). V lost 4 bases and J 2 bases, leaving 12 bases between the germline ends. This CDR3 has 14 amino acids. Germline CDR1 MDHEN, CDR2 SYDVKM. CDR3 residues: CASSWGGSTYEQYF. The CDR3 nucleotides read TGTGCCAGCAGTTGGGGCGGATCTACCTACGAGCAGTACTTC. Combining the CDR3 with reference TRBV28 and TRBJ2-7 gives the whole variable domain DVKVTQSSRYLVKRTGEKVFLECVQDMDHENMFWYRQDPGLGLRLIYFSYDVKMKEKGDIPEGYSVSREKKERFSLILESASTNQTSMYLCASSWGGSTYEQYFGPGTRLTVT.

The chain uses TRBV3-1 and TRBJ2-5, with D possibly TRBD2 on 5 matching bases. The CDR3 contains 15 residues. Germline assignment: CDR1 LGHDT and CDR2 YNNKEL (reference sequence). Trimming stripped 3 bases from V and 1 base from J, with 12 bases between. CDR3 in amino acids: CASSHEPEGQETQYF. Written as DNA, the CDR3 is TGTGCCAGCAGCCATGAACCTGAGGGCCAAGAGACCCAGTACTTC.

The rearrangement links TRBV12-3 or TRBV12-4 to TRBJ1-5, with 7 nucleotides matching TRBD1. The CDR3 consists of 15 residues. V lost 5 bases and J lost 1; bases outside the gene matches: 5. The CDR3, as DNA: TGTGCCAGCAGTACAGGGGAAGCGAGCAATCAGCCCCAGCATTTT. It specifies CASSTGEASNQPQHF.

This chain connects TRBV4-1 to TRBJ2-7; 8 positions match TRBD1. CDR3 length: 15 residues. Germline V CDR1 and CDR2: MGHRA, YSYEKL. The V and J ends lost 1 base and 2 bases, in that order; junction bases with no gene match: 4. CDR3 loop: CASSQVTGVAYEQYF. CDR3 sequence (DNA): TGCGCCAGCAGCCAAGTGACAGGGGTAGCCTACGAGCAGTACTTC.

The V call is TRBV27, the J call TRBJ2-3; a weak D match, TRBD1 (7 bases). Germline CDR1 MNHEY, CDR2 SMNVEV (reference sequence). This CDR3 has 16 residues. Between the trimmed V and J ends, which lost 5 bases and 2 bases, there was a span of 17 bases. The CDR3 region has the DNA TGTGCCAGCAGTCAAACGCCAGGGGGGTTCACAGATACGCAGTATTTT. Protein: CASSQTPGGFTDTQYF.

The rearrangement links TRBV5-6 to TRBJ1-5; TRBD1 matches 11 bases. The CDR3 loop spans 16 amino acids. Trimming removed 4 bases from V and 2 bases from J; junction bases left unmatched: 5. Germline V gene sequence: CDR1 SGHDT, CDR2 YYEEEE. CDR3 sequence (DNA): TGTGCCAGCAGCCTCGGGACAGGGGGAGGCAATCAGCCCCAGCATTTT. Translation: CASSLGTGGGNQPQHF.